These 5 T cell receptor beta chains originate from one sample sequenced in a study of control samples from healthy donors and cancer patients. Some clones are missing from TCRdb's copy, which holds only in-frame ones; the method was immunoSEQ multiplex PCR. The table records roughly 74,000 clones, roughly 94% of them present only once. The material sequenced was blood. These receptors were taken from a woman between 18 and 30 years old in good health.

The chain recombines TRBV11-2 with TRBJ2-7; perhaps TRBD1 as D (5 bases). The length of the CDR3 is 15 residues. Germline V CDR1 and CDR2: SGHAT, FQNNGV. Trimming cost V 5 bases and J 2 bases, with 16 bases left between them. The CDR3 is CASSRAQGTAYEQYF. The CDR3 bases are TGTGCCAGCAGCCGCGCCCAGGGCACCGCCTACGAGCAGTACTTC.

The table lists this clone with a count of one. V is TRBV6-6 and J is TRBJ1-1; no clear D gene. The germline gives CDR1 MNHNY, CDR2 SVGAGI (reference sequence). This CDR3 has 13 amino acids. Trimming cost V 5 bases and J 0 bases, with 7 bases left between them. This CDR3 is CASSKNMNTEAFF. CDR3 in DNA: TGTGCCAGCAGTAAGAACATGAACACTGAAGCTTTCTTT.

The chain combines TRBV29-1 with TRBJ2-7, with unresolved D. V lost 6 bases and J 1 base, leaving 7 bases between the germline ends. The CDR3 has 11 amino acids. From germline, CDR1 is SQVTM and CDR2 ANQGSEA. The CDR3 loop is CSVTLSYEQYF. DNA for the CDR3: TGCAGCGTGACCCTGTCCTACGAGCAGTACTTC.

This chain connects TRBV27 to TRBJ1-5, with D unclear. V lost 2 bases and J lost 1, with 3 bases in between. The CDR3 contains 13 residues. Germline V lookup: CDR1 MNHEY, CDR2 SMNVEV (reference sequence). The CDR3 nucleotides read TGTGCCAGCAGTTTAAGGAGCAATCAGCCCCAGCATTTT. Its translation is CASSLRSNQPQHF.

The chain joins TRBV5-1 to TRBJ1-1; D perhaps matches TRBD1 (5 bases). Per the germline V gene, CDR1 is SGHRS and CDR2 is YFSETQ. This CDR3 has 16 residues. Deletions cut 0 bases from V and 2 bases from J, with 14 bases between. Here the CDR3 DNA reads TGCGCCAGCAGCTTGGGCCAGGGCCTCCACAACACTGAAGCTTTCTTT. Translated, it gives CASSLGQGLHNTEAFF.